This T cell receptor (beta chain) was captured in a study of cytomegalovirus exposure and HLA in healthy donors. Here immunoSEQ multiplex PCR was the method, and the copy in TCRdb shows in-frame clones only, minus some. The table has about 150,000 clones, approximately 91% seen once. Study-level points and caveats: Specific recognition of CMV antigens was confirmed in vitro for a few chains (all CMV-associated).

On this clone: Its target is not known.

CDR3 length: 18 residues. Germline-derived CDR1 and CDR2 are SGHNT and YENEEA. V shed 3 bases, J shed 1 base, and the junction held 13 bases outside the gene matches. This sequence joins TRBV11-3 and TRBJ2-3; 7 nucleotides line up with TRBD2. The specimen was PBMCs. The receptor was derived from a woman between 18 and 29 years old in good health and CMV-seropositive. The CDR3 reads CASSFATSARPRTDTQYF. CDR3 DNA: TGTGCCAGCAGCTTCGCAACTAGCGCCCGACCCCGCACAGATACGCAGTATTTT.